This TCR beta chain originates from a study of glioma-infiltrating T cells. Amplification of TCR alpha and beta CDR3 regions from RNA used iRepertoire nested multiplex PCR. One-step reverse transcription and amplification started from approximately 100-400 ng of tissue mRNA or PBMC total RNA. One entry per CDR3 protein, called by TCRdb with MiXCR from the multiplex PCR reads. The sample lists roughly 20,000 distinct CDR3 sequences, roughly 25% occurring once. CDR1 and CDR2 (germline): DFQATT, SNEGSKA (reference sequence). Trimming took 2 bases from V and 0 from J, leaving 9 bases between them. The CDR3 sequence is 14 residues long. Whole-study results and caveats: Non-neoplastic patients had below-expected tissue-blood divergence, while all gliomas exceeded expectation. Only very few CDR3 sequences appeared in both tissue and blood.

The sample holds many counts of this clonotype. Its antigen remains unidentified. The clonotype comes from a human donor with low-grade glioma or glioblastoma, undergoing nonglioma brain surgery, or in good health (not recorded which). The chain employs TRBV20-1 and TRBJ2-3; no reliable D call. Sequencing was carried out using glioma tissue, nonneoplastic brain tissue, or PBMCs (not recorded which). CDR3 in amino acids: CSARPLFSTDTQYF. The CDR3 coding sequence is TGCAGTGCTAGACCACTCTTTAGCACAGATACGCAGTATTTT.